The 21 T cell receptor beta chains reported below all come from one sample, sequenced in a study of PD-1 blockade in classical Hodgkin lymphoma. The method was immunoSEQ multiplex PCR; TCRdb's version includes in-frame clones alone and lacks a portion of them. The table has roughly 25,000 clones, 70% to 80% seen once; the top ten hold 25% to 30%. This sample's time point: cycle 4 day 1 (C4D1), after 5 to 7 weeks of nivolumab. Every one of the patients relapsed after autologous stem cell transplantation (brentuximab vedotin exposure was variable). Sample: peripheral blood mononuclear cells (PBMCs), taken before the fourth cycle of nivolumab. The receptors derive from a human donor with classical Hodgkin lymphoma.

The chain couples TRBV11-2 to TRBJ2-2; TRBD1 is a possible D gene (6 bases). Per germline, CDR1 SGHAT and CDR2 FQNNGV. CDR3 length equals 15 residues. The germline V and J ends were trimmed by 3 bases and 5 bases, with 13 bases remaining between them. Here the CDR3 reads CASSFRRGSTGELFF. CDR3 DNA: TGTGCCAGCAGCTTTCGCAGGGGAAGTACCGGGGAGCTGTTTTTT.

This sequence joins TRBV15 and TRBJ2-7; a possible D gene is TRBD2 (6 bases). Trimming cost V 0 bases and J 12 bases, with 21 bases left between them. This CDR3 has 15 amino acids. From germline, CDR1 is LNHNV and CDR2 YYDKDF (reference sequence). The chain's CDR3 is CATSRDPLGTFPRYV. The CDR3 DNA is TGTGCCACCAGCAGAGATCCTCTTGGGACTTTCCCTCGGTACGTC.

The chain recombines TRBV15 with TRBJ1-1; no clear D gene. Trimming pared 4 bases from V and 1 base from J, leaving 13 bases between. The CDR3 extends over 15 amino acids. CDR1 is LNHNV and CDR2 is YYDKDF in the germline V gene (reference sequence). In DNA form, the CDR3 reads TGTGCCACCAGCAAAGGCCGGGGTTGGAACACTGAAGCTTTCTTT. The encoded protein is CATSKGRGWNTEAFF.

V usage is TRBV6-1 and J usage is TRBJ1-1, with D unclear. Germline CDR1 is MNHNS and CDR2 is SASEGT. V was shortened by 6 bases and J by 6 bases, with 11 bases between the two germline ends. This CDR3 is built from 12 residues. CDR3 coding DNA: TGTGCCAGCAGCCTGGGAGGTTCTGAAGCTTTCTTT. Protein sequence: CASSLGGSEAFF.

This chain links TRBV7-3 with TRBJ1-6, with a possible D match to TRBD1 (6 bases). CDR1 is SGHTA and CDR2 is FQGTGA in the germline V gene. The CDR3 covers 15 residues. Trimming shortened V by 8 bases and J by 7 bases, and 18 bases separated the two germline ends. The CDR3 region has the DNA TGTGCCAGCCTACCCTTCGACAGGTTGAATTCACCCCTCCACTTT. It codes for CASLPFDRLNSPLHF.

The genes are TRBV7-8 and TRBJ2-3; no reliable D call. Germline V lookup: CDR1 SGHVS, CDR2 FQNEAQ. V gave up 2 bases and J gave up 6 bases, with 12 bases separating them. This CDR3 contains 14 residues. The CDR3 DNA sequence: TGTGCCAGCAGCTTAATAAATAAAGATGATACGCAGTATTTT. Encoded protein: CASSLINKDDTQYF. Full variable domain (rest looked up from reference TRBV7-8 and TRBJ2-3): GAGVSQSPRYKVAKRGQDVALRCDPISGHVSLFWYQQALGQGPEFLTYFQNEAQLDKSGLPSDRFFAERPEGSVSTLKIQRTQQEDSAVYLCASSLINKDDTQYFGPGTRLTVL.

V and J are TRBV2 and TRBJ1-6; 8 bases fit TRBD1. Germline V gene lookup returns CDR1 SNHLY and CDR2 FYNNEI. Trimming took 8 bases from V and 2 from J; bases not matched to a gene: 11. The CDR3 extends over 17 amino acids. CDR3 sequence reads: CASGLRQGRTYNSPLHF. The DNA of the CDR3 is TGTGCCAGCGGACTTAGACAGGGGCGAACCTATAATTCACCCCTCCACTTT.

The sample holds one count of this clone. The chain joins TRBV30 to TRBJ1-4, with TRBD1 matching over 10 bases. V shed 2 bases, J shed 11 bases, and the junction held 11 bases outside the gene matches. The CDR3 extends over 15 amino acids. Germline assignment: CDR1 GTSNPN and CDR2 SVGIG (reference sequence). This CDR3 reads CAWSRSPGTGAKLFF. The DNA of the CDR3 is TGTGCCTGGAGTCGAAGCCCCGGGACAGGGGCCAAACTGTTTTTT.

The chain carries TRBV5-6 and TRBJ1-2; TRBD1 might be the D (5 bases). This CDR3 has 13 residues. The V gene lost 4 bases and the J gene lost 8 bases, with 15 bases spanning the gap. Per germline, CDR1 SGHDT and CDR2 YYEEEE. This CDR3 is CASSPRRGRGYTF. The CDR3 region has the DNA TGTGCCAGCAGCCCAAGGAGGGGACGCGGCTACACCTTC.

Worth noting for this clone: One junction end disagrees with the germline gene, perhaps due to a read error. This chain connects TRBV7-2 to TRBJ2-1, with a weak D call TRBD2 (6 bases). The CDR3 sequence is 15 residues long. From germline, CDR1 is SGHTA and CDR2 FQGNSA. The CDR3 nucleotides read TGTGCCAGCAGCTTAGAACGGGGGTCCTCCAATGAGCAGTTCTTC. Encoded protein: CASSLERGSSNEQFF.

The chain recombines TRBV11-3 with TRBJ1-1, with D possibly matching TRBD1 (5 bases). CDR1 SGHNT and CDR2 YENEEA come from the germline V gene. Trimming cost V 3 bases and J 5 bases, with 10 bases left between them. The CDR3 contains 13 residues. CDR3 protein: CASSFGRGTEAFF. The CDR3 DNA follows: TGTGCCAGCAGCTTTGGGCGGGGGACTGAAGCTTTCTTT. The variable domain in full, completed from reference TRBV11-3 and TRBJ1-1, reads EAGVVQSPRYKIIEKKQPVAFWCNPISGHNTLYWYLQNLGQGPELLIRYENEEAVDDSQLPKDRFSAERLKGVDSTLKIQPAELGDSAVYLCASSFGRGTEAFFGQGTRLTVV.

The CDR3 here is CASGWVETQYF. CDR3 bases: TGTGCCAGCGGTTGGGTAGAGACCCAGTACTTC. The V gene is TRBV6-5, the J gene TRBJ2-5; D is uncertain. This CDR3 has 11 residues. Germline V CDR1 and CDR2: MNHEY, SVGAGI. V shed 8 bases and J shed 4 bases, with 8 bases lying between them.

The table lists this clone with a count of one. The gene calls are TRBV2 and TRBJ2-2; D gene uncertain. CDR1 and CDR2 (germline): SNHLY, FYNNEI. V shed 4 bases and J shed 6 bases, with 9 bases lying between them. The CDR3 extends over 13 amino acids. This chain's CDR3 is CASSVFQPGELFF. CDR3 in DNA: TGTGCCAGCAGTGTTTTTCAACCCGGGGAGCTGTTTTTT. The full variable domain, completed using reference TRBV2 and TRBJ2-2, is EPEVTQTPSHQVTQMGQEVILRCVPISNHLYFYWYRQILGQKVEFLVSFYNNEISEKSEIFDDQFSVERPDGSNFTLKIRSTKLEDSAMYFCASSVFQPGELFFGEGSRLTVL.

The CDR3 spells CASSLVLAGVNNEQFF. In nucleotides, the CDR3 is TGCGCCAGCAGCTTGGTTCTAGCGGGGGTTAACAATGAGCAGTTCTTC. V and J are TRBV5-1 and TRBJ2-1; 10 bases align to TRBD2. This CDR3 has 16 residues. After removal of 0 bases from V and 5 bases from J, the junction contained 5 bases not matched to a gene. Germline V lookup: CDR1 SGHRS, CDR2 YFSETQ.

The chain has TRBV29-1 and TRBJ1-2, with 7 positions matching TRBD1. Germline V lookup: CDR1 SQVTM, CDR2 ANQGSEA. V gave up 1 base and J gave up 0 bases; unmatched junction bases: 17. The CDR3 runs to 19 residues. The CDR3 is CSVEGGMSRGSSANYGYTF. CDR3 nucleotide sequence: TGCAGCGTTGAAGGGGGGATGAGCAGGGGGTCCTCCGCTAACTATGGCTACACCTTC. The full variable domain, completed using reference TRBV29-1 and TRBJ1-2, is SAVISQKPSRDICQRGTSLTIQCQVDSQVTMMFWYRQQPGQSLTLIATANQGSEATYESGFVIDKFPISRPNLTFSTLTVSNMSPEDSSIYLCSVEGGMSRGSSANYGYTFGSGTRLTVV.

The chain links TRBV2 to TRBJ2-4, with 7 bases that match TRBD2. Trimming at V came to 6 bases and at J to 1 base, leaving 0 bases not matched to a gene. CDR1 is SNHLY and CDR2 is FYNNEI in the germline V gene. The CDR3 is 13 residues long. The CDR3 bases are TGTGCCAGCAGGCGGGGGGCCAAAAACATTCAGTACTTC. Its translation: CASRRGAKNIQYF.

Ten or more counts support this clone. The rearrangement uses TRBV2 and TRBJ2-7; perhaps TRBD2 as D (7 bases). The CDR3 spans 12 residues. Per the germline V gene, CDR1 is SNHLY and CDR2 is FYNNEI. V dropped 7 bases and J dropped 4 bases, with 11 bases sitting between them. The CDR3 here is CASTGGAYEQYV. As DNA, the CDR3 is TGTGCCAGCACTGGGGGGGCATACGAGCAGTACGTC.

The V and J genes are TRBV28 and TRBJ2-3; D may be TRBD1 or TRBD2 (5 bases each). The germline V and J ends were trimmed by 10 bases and 4 bases, with 21 bases remaining between them. Germline CDR1 is MDHEN and CDR2 is SYDVKM. The CDR3 sequence is 15 residues long. DNA for the CDR3: TGTGCCACGGACGGGGCACCCACTTTTCCAGATACGCAGTATTTT. Translated: CATDGAPTFPDTQYF.

The chain recombines TRBV11-2 with TRBJ1-2; 9 positions match TRBD1. This CDR3 is 14 amino acids long. The V segment lost 1 base and the J segment 7 bases; nucleotides outside the gene matches: 4. Germline CDR1 and CDR2: SGHAT and FQNNGV. CDR3 sequence (DNA): TGTGCCAGCAGCTTAGGGGGACAGGGTTTTGGCTACACCTTC. It is translated as CASSLGGQGFGYTF.

This chain connects TRBV27 to TRBJ2-3; 9 bases align to TRBD2. CDR1 MNHEY and CDR2 SMNVEV come from the germline V gene (reference sequence). With V trimmed by 6 bases and J by 0 bases, 1 base remained unmatched. CDR3 length equals 14 residues. CDR3 nucleotide sequence: TGTGCCAGCAGCGCGGGGGGGAGCACAGATACGCAGTATTTT. Encoded protein: CASSAGGSTDTQYF.

The chain is built from TRBV30 and TRBJ2-2; TRBD2 is a possible D gene (6 bases). The CDR3 has 14 amino acids. Germline CDR1 GTSNPN, CDR2 SVGIG (reference sequence). Between the trimmed V and J ends, which lost 4 bases and 6 bases, there was a span of 15 bases. DNA of the CDR3: TGTGCCTGGAAGGAGGGGTTGCACTCCGGGGAGCTGTTTTTT. Protein sequence: CAWKEGLHSGELFF.